This is a list of T cell receptor beta chains from one sample in a study of CD8+CD57+ T cells in acquired aplastic anemia. TCRdb reprocessed the reads via MiXCR and lists one record per CDR3 protein. The top ten hold about 8.3% of the sample, which has hundreds of thousands of distinct CDR3 sequences, approximately 45% seen once. The sample consisted of sorted CD4+, CD8+, or CD8+CD57+ T cells (not recorded which) from PBMCs. The receptor source for this set is a human donor with aplastic anemia. Each CDR3 is given without its conserved first and last residue.

v_call cdr3_aa
TRBV7-9 ASSPRPRTQY
TRBV9 ASSATRTANTEAF
TRBV27 ASSLYRAKSSYEQY
TRBV12-3/TRBV12-4 ASSFSVPSSYNEQF
TRBV15 ATSRDRSNNQPQH
TRBV6-5 ASSLTRKETQY
TRBV5-6 ASSLVGSSYEQY
TRBV5-4 ASSLVQDRANYGYT
TRBV4-3 ASSQDRSSQNTEAF
TRBV5-6 ASSTAGGMQETQY
TRBV2 ASSDGAGTEAF
TRBV2 ASSGGRGGIDEQF
TRBV4-1 ASSQGQGAYEQY
TRBV2 ASRLQGNGIYNEQF
TRBV1 SSPQGTGQY
TRBV7-9 ASSLAWGQESTGELF
TRBV19 ASKTLRGGNQPQH
TRBV30 AFLTLAMGEAF
TRBV5-1 ASSSEASHTGELF
TRBV7-6 ASSLGGSGTDTQY
TRBV20-1 SARFDRDTDTQY
TRBV11-2 ASSLDSIAGEQY
TRBV30 AWSVGGESPLH
TRBV29-1 SVDREGQAGELF
TRBV5-6 ASSPIPGTSSQETQY
TRBV6-6 ASSYSSSNEQF
TRBV3-1 ASSPGTEQY
TRBV25-1 ASSEYIRGQGNQPQH
TRBV20-1 SARDPGGVYGYT
TRBV6-2/TRBV6-3 ASRTVREY
TRBV11-2 ASSSLTRFSYEQY
TRBV30 AKGDYNEQF
TRBV2 ASMLAGGYYNEQF
TRBV4-2 ASSHNNEQY
TRBV7-9 ASSHRESYEQY
TRBV6-4 ASSDTGETGANVLT
TRBV10-2 ASSHRRANKETQY
TRBV7-8 ASSSGIRNEQF
TRBV5-4 ASSLSGGGGDTQY
TRBV20-1 SASSNRGQGYT
TRBV15 ATSRDQNSNQPQH
TRBV9 ASSGTGGSPNYGYT
TRBV6-2/TRBV6-3 ASSYIHEQF
TRBV3-1 ASSAIRWGTEAF
TRBV15 ATSDHRGRGYT
TRBV4-1 ASSQALAGTENTGELF
TRBV2 ASRDRGGPGELF
TRBV20-1 SARDLPSGVDEQF